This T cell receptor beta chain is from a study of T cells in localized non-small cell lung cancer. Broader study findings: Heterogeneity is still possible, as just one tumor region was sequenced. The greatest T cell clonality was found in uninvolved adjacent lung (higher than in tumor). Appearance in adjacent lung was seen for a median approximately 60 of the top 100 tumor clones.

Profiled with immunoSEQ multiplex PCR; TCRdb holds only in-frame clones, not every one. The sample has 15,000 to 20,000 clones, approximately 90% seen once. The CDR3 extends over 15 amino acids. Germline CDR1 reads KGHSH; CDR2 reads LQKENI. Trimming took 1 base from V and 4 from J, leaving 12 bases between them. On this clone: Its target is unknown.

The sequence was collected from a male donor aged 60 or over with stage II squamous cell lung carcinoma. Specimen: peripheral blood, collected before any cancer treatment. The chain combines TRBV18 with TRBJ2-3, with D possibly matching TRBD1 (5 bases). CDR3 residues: CASSPLDSIPDTQYF. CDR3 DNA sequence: TGTGCCAGCTCACCACTTGACAGTATCCCAGATACGCAGTATTTT.